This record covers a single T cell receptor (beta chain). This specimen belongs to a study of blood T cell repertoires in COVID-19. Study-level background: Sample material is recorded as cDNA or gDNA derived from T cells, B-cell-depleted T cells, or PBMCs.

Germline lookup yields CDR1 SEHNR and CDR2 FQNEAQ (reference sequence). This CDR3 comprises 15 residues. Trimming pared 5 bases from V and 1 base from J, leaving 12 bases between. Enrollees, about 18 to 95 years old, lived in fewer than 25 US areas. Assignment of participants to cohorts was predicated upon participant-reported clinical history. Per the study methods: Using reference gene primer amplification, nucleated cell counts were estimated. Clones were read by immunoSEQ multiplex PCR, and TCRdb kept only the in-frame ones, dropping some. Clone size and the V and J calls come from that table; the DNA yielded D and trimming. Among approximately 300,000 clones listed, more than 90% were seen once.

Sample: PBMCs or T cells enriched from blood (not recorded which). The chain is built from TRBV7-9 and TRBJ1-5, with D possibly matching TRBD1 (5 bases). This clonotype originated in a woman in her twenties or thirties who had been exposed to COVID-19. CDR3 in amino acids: CASSALQESNQPQHF. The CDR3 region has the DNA TGTGCCAGCAGCGCACTACAGGAAAGCAATCAGCCCCAGCATTTT.